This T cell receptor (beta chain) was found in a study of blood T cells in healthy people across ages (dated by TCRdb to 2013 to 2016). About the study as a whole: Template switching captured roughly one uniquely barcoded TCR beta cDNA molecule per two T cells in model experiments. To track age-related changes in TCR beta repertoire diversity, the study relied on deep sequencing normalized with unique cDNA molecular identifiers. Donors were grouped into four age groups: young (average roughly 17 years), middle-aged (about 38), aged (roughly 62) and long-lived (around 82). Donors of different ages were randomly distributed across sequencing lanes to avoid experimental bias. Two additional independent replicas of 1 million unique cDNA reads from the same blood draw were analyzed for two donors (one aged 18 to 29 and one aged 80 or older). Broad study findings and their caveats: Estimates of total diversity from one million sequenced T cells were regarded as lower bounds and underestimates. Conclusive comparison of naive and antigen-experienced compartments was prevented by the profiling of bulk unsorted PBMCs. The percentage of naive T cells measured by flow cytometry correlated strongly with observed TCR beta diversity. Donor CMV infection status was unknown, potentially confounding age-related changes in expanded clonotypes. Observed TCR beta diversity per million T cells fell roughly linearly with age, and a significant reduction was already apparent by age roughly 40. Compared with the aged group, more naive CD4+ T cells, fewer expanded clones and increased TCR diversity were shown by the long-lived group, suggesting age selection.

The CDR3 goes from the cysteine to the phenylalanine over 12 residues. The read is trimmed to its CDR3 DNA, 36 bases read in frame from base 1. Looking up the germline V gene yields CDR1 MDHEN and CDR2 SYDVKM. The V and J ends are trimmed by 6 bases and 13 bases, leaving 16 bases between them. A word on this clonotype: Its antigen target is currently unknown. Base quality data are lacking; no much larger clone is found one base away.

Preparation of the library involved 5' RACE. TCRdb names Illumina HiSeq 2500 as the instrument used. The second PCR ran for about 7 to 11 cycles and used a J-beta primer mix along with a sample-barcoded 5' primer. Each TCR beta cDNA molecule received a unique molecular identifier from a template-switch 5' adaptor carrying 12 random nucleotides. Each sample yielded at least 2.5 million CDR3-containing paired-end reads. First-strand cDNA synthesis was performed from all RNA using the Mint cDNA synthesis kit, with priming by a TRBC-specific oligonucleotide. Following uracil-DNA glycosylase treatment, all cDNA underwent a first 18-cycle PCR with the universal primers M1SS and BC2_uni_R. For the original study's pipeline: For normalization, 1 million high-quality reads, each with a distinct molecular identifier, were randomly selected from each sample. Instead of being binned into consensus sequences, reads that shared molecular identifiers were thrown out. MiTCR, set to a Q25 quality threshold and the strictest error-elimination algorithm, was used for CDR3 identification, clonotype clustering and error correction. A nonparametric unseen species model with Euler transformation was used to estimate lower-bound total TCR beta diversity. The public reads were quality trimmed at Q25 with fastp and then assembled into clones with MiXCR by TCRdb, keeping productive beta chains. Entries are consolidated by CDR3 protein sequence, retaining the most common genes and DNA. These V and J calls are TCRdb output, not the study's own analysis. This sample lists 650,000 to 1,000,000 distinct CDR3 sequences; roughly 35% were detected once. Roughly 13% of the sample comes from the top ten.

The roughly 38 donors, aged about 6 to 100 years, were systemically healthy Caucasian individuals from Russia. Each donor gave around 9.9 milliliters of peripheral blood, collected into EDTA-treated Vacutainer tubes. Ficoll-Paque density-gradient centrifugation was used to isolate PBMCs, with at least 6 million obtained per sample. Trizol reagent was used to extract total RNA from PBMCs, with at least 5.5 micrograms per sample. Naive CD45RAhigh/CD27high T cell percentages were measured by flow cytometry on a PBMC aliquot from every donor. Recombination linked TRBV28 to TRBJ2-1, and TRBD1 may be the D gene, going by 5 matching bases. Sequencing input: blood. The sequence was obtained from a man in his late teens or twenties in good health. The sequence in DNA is TGTGCCAGCAGGTCCATGACAGATTTCCAGTTCTTC. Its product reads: CASRSMTDFQFF.